A selection of T cell receptor beta chains follows, all from one sample in a study of blood T cell repertoires in COVID-19. Sequencing was performed with immunoSEQ multiplex PCR; in TCRdb, only in-frame clones are kept and a portion is missing. Of under 300,000 clones listed, 83% are singletons. Sample: peripheral blood. Source of these receptors: a woman between 45 and 60 years old who had recovered from COVID-19. Both conserved end residues are part of each CDR3. D genes are given only for firm matches. Clone size appears in some rows only: once, few, many, or a class for an expanded clone.

d_gene	abundance	j_gene	v_gene	CDR3aa	CDR3nt
.	.	TRBJ1-5	TRBV7-2	CASSFRQVLWPQHF	TGTGCCAGCAGCTTCCGACAGGTCCTGTGGCCCCAGCATTTT
.	.	TRBJ2-5	TRBV3-1/TRBV3-2	CASSRQRLKETQYF	TGTGCCAGCAGCAGGCAGCGACTGAAAGAGACCCAGTACTTC
TRBD1	.	TRBJ1-5	TRBV19	CASRDSDRGNQPQHF	TGTGCCAGTAGAGATTCCGACAGGGGCAATCAGCCCCAGCATTTT
.	.	TRBJ2-2	TRBV18	CASSPRAGRSTGELFF	TGTGCCAGCTCACCCCGGGCAGGGCGGTCCACCGGGGAGCTGTTTTTT
TRBD1	.	TRBJ2-7	TRBV5-5	CASSLRLWTGVTYEQYF	TGTGCCAGCAGCTTGCGCTTGTGGACAGGGGTTACCTACGAGCAGTACTTC
TRBD2	.	TRBJ2-1	TRBV29-1	CSVSGGSGEQFF	TGCAGCGTTAGCGGGGGGAGTGGTGAGCAGTTCTTC
.	.	TRBJ2-2	TRBV6-2/TRBV6-3	CASSYSNRAGELFF	TGTGCCAGCAGTTACTCCAACAGGGCCGGGGAGCTGTTTTTT
TRBD2	.	TRBJ2-1	TRBV4-2	CASSLGAGGPYNEQFF	TGTGCCAGCAGCCTAGGGGCGGGAGGTCCCTACAATGAGCAGTTCTTC
TRBD2	.	TRBJ2-3	TRBV28	CASSYRTSGGISSTDTQYF	TGTGCCAGCAGTTATAGGACTAGCGGGGGAATTAGTAGCACAGATACGCAGTATTTT
.	.	TRBJ1-1	TRBV5-5	CASSTWTVNTEAFF	TGTGCCAGCAGCACATGGACAGTTAACACTGAAGCTTTCTTT
.	.	TRBJ1-2	TRBV5-1	CASSRGREEYGYTF	TGCGCCAGCAGCCGGGGAAGGGAGGAGTATGGCTACACCTTC
TRBD1	.	TRBJ1-1	TRBV9	CASSVQPGTGGMNTEAFF	TGTGCCAGCAGCGTCCAACCCGGGACAGGGGGTATGAACACTGAAGCTTTCTTT
.	.	TRBJ1-5	TRBV30	CAWSQANSNQPQHF	TGTGCCTGGAGCCAGGCTAATAGCAATCAGCCCCAGCATTTT
TRBD1	.	TRBJ1-6	TRBV5-4	CASSAHPGQENSPLHF	TGTGCCAGCAGCGCACACCCGGGACAGGAGAATTCACCCCTCCACTTT
TRBD1	.	TRBJ2-7	TRBV27	CAASSGTGSREQYF	TGTGCCGCCTCTTCCGGGACAGGGTCTCGCGAGCAGTACTTC
.	.	TRBJ1-2	TRBV29-1	CSVEDPGDHGYTF	TGCAGCGTTGAAGACCCAGGGGACCATGGCTACACCTTC
TRBD1	.	TRBJ2-1	TRBV5-1	CASKQGASNEQFF	TGCGCCAGCAAACAGGGGGCGAGTAATGAGCAGTTCTTC
.	.	TRBJ2-3	TRBV6-4	CASRSAGTDTQYF	TGTGCCAGCAGGAGCGCGGGTACAGATACGCAGTATTTT
TRBD1	.	TRBJ1-2	TRBV28	CASSEGQVPLGYTF	TGTGCCAGCAGTGAGGGACAGGTCCCCCTAGGCTACACCTTC
.	.	TRBJ1-4	TRBV12-3/TRBV12-4	CASSLGQGAKLFF	TGTGCCAGCAGTTTAGGGCAAGGGGCTAAACTGTTTTTT
TRBD1	.	TRBJ2-2	TRBV9	CASSQGTGLSGELFF	TGTGCCAGCAGTCAGGGGACAGGGCTGTCCGGGGAGCTGTTTTTT
.	.	TRBJ1-1	TRBV20-1	CSASGRGEAFF	TGCAGTGCTAGTGGCAGGGGTGAGGCTTTCTTT
.	.	TRBJ1-2	TRBV20-1	CSASRGTRYGYTF	TGCAGTGCTAGTAGGGGCACCCGCTATGGCTACACCTTC
TRBD2	few	TRBJ2-5	TRBV18	CASSPAGLAGGGQETQYF	TGTGCCAGCTCACCAGCGGGACTAGCGGGAGGGGGCCAAGAGACCCAGTACTTC
.	.	TRBJ2-6	TRBV7-3	CASRAGLRGANVLTF	TGTGCCAGCAGGGCGGGATTGAGAGGGGCCAACGTCCTGACTTTC
TRBD1	.	TRBJ2-5	TRBV30	CAWSRGQETQYF	TGTGCCTGGAGTAGGGGGCAGGAGACCCAGTACTTC
TRBD1	.	TRBJ2-7	TRBV11-2	CASSLMQGEQYF	TGTGCCAGCAGCTTAATGCAGGGGGAACAGTACTTC
TRBD2	once	TRBJ2-7	TRBV10-1	CASSEWRMDGGGSPCEQYF	TGCGCCAGCAGTGAGTGGAGGATGGACGGCGGGGGATCACCCTGCGAGCAGTACTTC
TRBD1	.	TRBJ1-6	TRBV5-1	CASSLRGQGKDSPLHF	TGCGCCAGCAGCTTGAGGGGACAGGGGAAGGATTCACCCCTCCACTTT
.	.	TRBJ1-5	TRBV30	CAWSIEGGNQPQHF	TGTGCCTGGAGTATAGAAGGGGGCAATCAGCCCCAGCATTTT
.	.	TRBJ2-2	TRBV2	CASSGETFYTGELFF	TGTGCCAGCAGTGGCGAGACTTTCTATACCGGGGAGCTGTTTTTT
TRBD1	.	TRBJ2-2	TRBV7-9	CASSLWTGAFTGELFF	TGTGCCAGCAGCCTTTGGACAGGGGCGTTCACCGGGGAGCTGTTTTTT
TRBD1	.	TRBJ2-1	TRBV25-1	CASSEPPGGFMDEQFF	TGTGCCAGCAGTGAGCCTCCAGGGGGTTTTATGGATGAGCAGTTCTTC
TRBD1	once	TRBJ2-7	TRBV6-2/TRBV6-3	CASSRRGTGLDEQYF	TGTGCCAGCAGTAGGCGTGGGACAGGACTGGACGAGCAGTACTTC
TRBD2	.	TRBJ2-2	TRBV7-6	CASTLAGGGPFTGELFF	TGTGCCAGCACCCTGGCCGGGGGAGGGCCTTTCACCGGGGAGCTGTTTTTT
.	.	TRBJ1-1	TRBV5-1	CASSSLDSYTEAFF	TGCGCCAGCAGCTCCCTTGACAGCTACACTGAAGCTTTCTTT
TRBD2	.	TRBJ2-5	TRBV24-1	CATSPHSGSDGTQYF	TGTGCCACCAGTCCACACAGCGGGAGTGATGGGACCCAGTACTTC
TRBD1	.	TRBJ2-6	TRBV10-3	CAISEPTGGSNVLTF	TGTGCCATCAGTGAACCGACAGGGGGTTCCAACGTCCTGACTTTC
.	.	TRBJ2-2	TRBV30	CAWSVGWTSTAGELFF	TGTGCCTGGAGTGTGGGTTGGACAAGTACCGCCGGGGAGCTGTTTTTT
.	few	TRBJ1-1	TRBV7-2	CASSPATHLNTEAFF	TGTGCCAGCAGCCCAGCGACCCATTTGAACACTGAAGCTTTCTTT